This record concerns one TCR beta chain sequence. What this receptor recognizes is not known. Within one base of it there is no much larger clone, and no base qualities were kept. This sample stems from a study of control samples from healthy donors and cancer patients (dated by TCRdb to 2020 to 2021). The germline V gene sets CDR1 to MNHEY and CDR2 to SVGAGI. Its CDR3 holds 15 amino acids, cysteine through phenylalanine. The CDR3 DNA has 45 bases and is translated from base 1. Trimming takes 7 bases from V and 2 bases from J, and the germline ends sit 16 bases apart. The library came from the immunoSEQ multiplex PCR assay. As stored in TCRdb, this immuneACCESS dataset retains in-frame rearrangements with V and J assigned. A fraction of the clones does not appear; measured against another copy, unresolved V genes explain less than half of the discrepancy, and the remainder lacks a known reason. This sample lists about 120,000 clones; 93% were detected once. The biggest ten clones account for about 2.6% of the sample.

The chain is assembled from TRBV6-5 and TRBJ2-3, and the D gene may be TRBD1, 5 bases matching. Sequencing input: blood. This TCR was recovered from a man between 25 and 39 years old in good health. The DNA sequence is given as TGTGCCAGCATGGGGCAGGCACCTGCCACAGATACGCAGTATTTT. This gives the protein CASMGQAPATDTQYF.